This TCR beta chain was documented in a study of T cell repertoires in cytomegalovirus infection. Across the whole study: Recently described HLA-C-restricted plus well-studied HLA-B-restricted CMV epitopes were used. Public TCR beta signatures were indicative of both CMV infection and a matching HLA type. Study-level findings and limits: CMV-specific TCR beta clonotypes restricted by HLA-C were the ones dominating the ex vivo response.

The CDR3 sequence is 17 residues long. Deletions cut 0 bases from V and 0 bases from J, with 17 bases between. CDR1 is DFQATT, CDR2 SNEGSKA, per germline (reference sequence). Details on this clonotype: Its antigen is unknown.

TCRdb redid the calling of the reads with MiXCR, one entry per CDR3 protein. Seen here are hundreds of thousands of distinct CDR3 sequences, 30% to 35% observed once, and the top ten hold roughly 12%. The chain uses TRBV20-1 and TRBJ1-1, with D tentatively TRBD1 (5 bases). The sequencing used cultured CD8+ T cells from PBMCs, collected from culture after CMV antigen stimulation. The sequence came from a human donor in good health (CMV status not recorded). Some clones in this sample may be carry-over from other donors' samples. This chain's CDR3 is CSARDWEGAGMNTEAFF. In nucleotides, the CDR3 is TGCAGTGCTAGAGATTGGGAAGGGGCGGGCATGAACACTGAAGCTTTCTTT.